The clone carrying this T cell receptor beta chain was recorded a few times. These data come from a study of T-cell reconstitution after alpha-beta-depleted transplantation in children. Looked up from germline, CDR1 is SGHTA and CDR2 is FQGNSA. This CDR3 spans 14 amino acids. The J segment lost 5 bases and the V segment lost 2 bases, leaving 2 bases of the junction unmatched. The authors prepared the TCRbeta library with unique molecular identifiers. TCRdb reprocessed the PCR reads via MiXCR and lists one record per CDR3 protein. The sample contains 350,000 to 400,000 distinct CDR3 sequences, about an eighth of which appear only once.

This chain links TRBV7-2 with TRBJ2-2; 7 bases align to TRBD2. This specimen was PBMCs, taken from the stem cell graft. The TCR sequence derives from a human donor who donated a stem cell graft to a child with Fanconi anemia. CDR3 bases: TGTGCCAGCAGCTTAAAAGCGGGGACCGGGGAGCTGTTTTTT. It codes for CASSLKAGTGELFF.